The present T cell receptor (beta chain) was sequenced within a study of T-cell memory formation after mild COVID-19. Using constant-segment primers, 5'RACE produced TCR alpha and TCR beta cDNA libraries carrying sample barcodes and UMIs. MiXCR, applied by TCRdb to the 5' RACE reads, yields one record per CDR3 protein. The sample records fewer than 150,000 distinct CDR3 sequences, about 6% being singletons. CDR1 KGHDR and CDR2 SFDVKD come from the germline V gene. The CDR3 runs to 16 residues. The ends were cut back, 2 bases at V and 0 bases at J, with 11 bases in the middle. The specimen sequenced was PBMCs or a T cell subset sorted from them (not recorded which). The receptor comes from an adult woman who had mild COVID-19 (a few samples of this study predate the infection). Cell type and time point are not known. The V gene is TRBV24-1, the J gene TRBJ2-3, with D possibly being TRBD1 or TRBD2 (5 bases each). CDR3 sequence (DNA): TGTGCCACCAGTGATTACCGGGACGGTAGCACAGATACGCAGTATTTT. This translates into CATSDYRDGSTDTQYF.